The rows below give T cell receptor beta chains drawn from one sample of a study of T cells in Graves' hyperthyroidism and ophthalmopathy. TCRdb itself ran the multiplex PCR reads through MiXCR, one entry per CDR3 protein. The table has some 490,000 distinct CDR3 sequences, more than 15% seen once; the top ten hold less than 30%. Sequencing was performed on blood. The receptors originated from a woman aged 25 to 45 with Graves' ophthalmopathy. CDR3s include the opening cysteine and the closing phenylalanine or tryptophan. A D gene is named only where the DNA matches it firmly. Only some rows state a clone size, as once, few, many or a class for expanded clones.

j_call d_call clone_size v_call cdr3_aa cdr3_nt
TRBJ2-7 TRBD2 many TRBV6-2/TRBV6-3 CASSYRTAGDYEQYF TGTGCCAGCAGTTACCGAACAGCGGGAGACTACGAGCAGTACTTC
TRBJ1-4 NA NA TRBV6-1 CARPSQGELGEKLFF TGTGCCAGACCGTCACAGGGAGAACTGGGTGAAAAACTGTTTTTT
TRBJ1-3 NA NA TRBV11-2 CASSSLDRPAGRDTIYF TGTGCCAGCAGCTCCCTAGACCGCCCCGCGGGTCGGGACACCATATATTTT
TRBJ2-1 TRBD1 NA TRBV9 CASSDRPNEQFF TGTGCCAGCTCGGACAGGCCAAATGAGCAGTTCTTC
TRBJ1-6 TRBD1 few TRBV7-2 CASSQGQGAPLHF TGCGCCAGCAGCCAAGGACAGGGGGCACCCCTCCACTTT
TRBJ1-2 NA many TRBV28 CASSLPLYGYTF TGTGCCAGCAGTTTACCCCTATATGGCTACACCTTC
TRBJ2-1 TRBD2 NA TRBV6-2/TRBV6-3 CASSGLASGRGNEQFF TGTGCCAGCAGTGGTCTGGCTAGCGGGAGGGGGAATGAGCAGTTCTTC
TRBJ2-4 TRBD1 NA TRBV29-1 CSVTLTGDINIQYF TGCAGCGTTACGCTTACAGGGGATATAAACATTCAGTACTTC
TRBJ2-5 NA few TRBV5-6 CASSPGSVRETQYF TGTGCCAGCAGTCCAGGTTCTGTCCGGGAGACCCAGTACTTC
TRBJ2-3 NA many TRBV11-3 CASSLNNVADTQYF TGTGCCAGCAGCTTAAATAATGTTGCAGATACGCAGTATTTT
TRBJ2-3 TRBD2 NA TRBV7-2 CASSLPGLAGSLDTQYF TGTGCCAGCAGCTTGCCGGGGCTAGCGGGATCGTTGGATACGCAGTATTTT
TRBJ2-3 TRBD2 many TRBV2 CASRSGTSGLHTQYF TGTGCCAGCAGGTCCGGGACTAGCGGGCTTCATACGCAGTATTTT
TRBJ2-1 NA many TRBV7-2 CASSLVTGLWGQFF TGTGCCAGCAGCTTAGTAACGGGACTCTGGGGGCAGTTCTTC
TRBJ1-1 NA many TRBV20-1 CSARDWSGEGLTEAFF TGCAGTGCTAGAGATTGGTCGGGGGAGGGTCTCACTGAAGCTTTCTTT
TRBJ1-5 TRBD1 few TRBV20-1 CSALTGRDQPQHF TGCAGTGCGCTGACAGGGAGGGATCAGCCCCAGCATTTT
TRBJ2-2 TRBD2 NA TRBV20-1 CSARDSAGGTGELFF TGCAGTGCTAGAGATTCGGCGGGAGGGACCGGGGAGCTGTTTTTT
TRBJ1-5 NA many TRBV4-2 CASSQAHQENQPQHF TGTGCCAGCAGCCAAGCTCATCAGGAGAATCAGCCCCAGCATTTT
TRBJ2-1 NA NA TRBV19 CASSKANPEDEQFF TGTGCCAGTAGTAAAGCGAATCCTGAGGATGAGCAGTTCTTC
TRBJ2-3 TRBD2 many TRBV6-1 CASKAGATDTQYF TGTGCCAGCAAAGCGGGAGCCACAGATACGCAGTATTTT
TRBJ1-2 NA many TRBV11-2 CASSFGPPSNYGYTF TGTGCCAGCAGCTTCGGACCCCCATCTAACTATGGCTACACCTTC
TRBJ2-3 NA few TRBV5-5 CASTLSFIMAGDTQYF TGTGCCAGCACCTTGAGTTTTATAATGGCGGGAGATACGCAGTATTTT
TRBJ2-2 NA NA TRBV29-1 CSGVVGWDTGELFF TGCAGCGGGGTCGTGGGGTGGGACACCGGGGAGCTGTTTTTT
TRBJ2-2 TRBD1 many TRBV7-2 CASTSPGTGVGGAGELFF TGTGCCAGCACGAGCCCCGGGACAGGGGTCGGAGGGGCCGGGGAGCTGTTTTTT
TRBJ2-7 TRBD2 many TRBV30 CASRGGSSYEQYF TGTGCCTCACGCGGCGGGAGTAGTTACGAGCAGTACTTC
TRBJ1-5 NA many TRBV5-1 CASSLTGWDQPQHF TGCGCCAGCAGCTTGACAGGGTGGGATCAGCCCCAGCATTTT